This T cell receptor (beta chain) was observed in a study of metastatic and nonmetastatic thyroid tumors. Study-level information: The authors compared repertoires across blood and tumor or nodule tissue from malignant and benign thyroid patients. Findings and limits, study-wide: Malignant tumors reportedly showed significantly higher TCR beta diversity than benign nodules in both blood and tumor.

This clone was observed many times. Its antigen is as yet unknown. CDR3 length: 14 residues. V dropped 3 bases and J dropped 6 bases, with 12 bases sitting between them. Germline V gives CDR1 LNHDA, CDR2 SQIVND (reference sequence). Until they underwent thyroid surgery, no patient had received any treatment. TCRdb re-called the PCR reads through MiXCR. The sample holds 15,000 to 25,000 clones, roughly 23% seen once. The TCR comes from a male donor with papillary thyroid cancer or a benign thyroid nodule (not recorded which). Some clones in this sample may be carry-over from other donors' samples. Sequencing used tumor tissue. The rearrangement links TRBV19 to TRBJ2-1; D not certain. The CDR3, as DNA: TGTGCCAGTAGTATTTTTCCAACCCCCAATGAGCAGTTCTTC. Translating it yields CASSIFPTPNEQFF.